This T cell receptor (beta chain) was recovered during a study of control samples from healthy donors and cancer patients. Profiled with immunoSEQ multiplex PCR; TCRdb holds only in-frame clones, not every one. Among 150,000 to 190,000 clones, 93% were seen once, and the ten largest hold 2% to 2.5%. The TCR sequence derives from a man between 45 and 60 years old in good health. Specimen: blood.

CDR3 in amino acids: CASHGANYGYTF. CDR3 sequence (DNA): TGTGCCAGCCATGGGGCTAACTATGGCTACACCTTC. V usage is TRBV6-6 and J usage is TRBJ1-2; D not certain. V lost 8 bases and J 0 bases, leaving 7 bases between the germline ends. CDR1 is MNHNY and CDR2 is SVGAGI in the germline V gene (reference sequence). The CDR3 is 12 residues long.